A selection of T cell receptor beta chains follows, all from one sample in a study of T cell responses to AZD1222 COVID-19 vaccine. Using immunoSEQ multiplex PCR, the repertoire was profiled, and TCRdb retains in-frame clones only, with some absent. The repertoire includes about 200,000 clones, about 92% of them detected once, and 1% sits in the top ten. This specimen consisted of peripheral blood, obtained on day 0 of MenACWY control vaccination. All receptors derive from an adult in good health. The CDR3 runs from the conserved cysteine through the conserved F or W. Each record gives: D gene, clone size, V gene, J gene, CDR3 protein, CDR3 DNA. D genes are given only for firm matches. The size entry is marked missing in some rows and otherwise reads once, few, many or a size class.

D: NA
size: NA
V: TRBV7-2
J: TRBJ1-1
CDR3: CASSSEGYTEAFF
DNA: TGTGCCAGCAGCTCTGAGGGATACACTGAAGCTTTCTTT

D: TRBD1
size: once
V: TRBV10-3
J: TRBJ1-1
CDR3: CAISGTGAGDTEAFF
DNA: TGTGCCATCAGTGGAACAGGGGCCGGAGACACTGAAGCTTTCTTT

D: NA
size: NA
V: TRBV2
J: TRBJ2-2
CDR3: CASRTGAGSTGELFF
DNA: TGTGCCAGCAGAACTGGGGCGGGTAGCACCGGGGAGCTGTTTTTT

D: TRBD1
size: NA
V: TRBV29-1
J: TRBJ2-5
CDR3: CSVGARDRGRETQYF
DNA: TGCAGCGTTGGCGCCCGGGACAGGGGGAGGGAGACCCAGTACTTC

D: NA
size: NA
V: TRBV4-1
J: TRBJ2-7
CDR3: CASSQDIRGYYEQYF
DNA: TGCGCCAGCAGCCAAGATATTCGGGGGTACTACGAGCAGTACTTC

D: TRBD2
size: NA
V: TRBV4-3
J: TRBJ2-7
CDR3: CASSQELGGRGAEQYF
DNA: TGCGCCAGCAGCCAAGAGTTGGGTGGGCGGGGGGCCGAGCAGTACTTC

D: TRBD1
size: NA
V: TRBV9
J: TRBJ2-5
CDR3: CASSVLGQGGGETQYF
DNA: TGTGCCAGCAGCGTATTGGGACAGGGAGGCGGAGAGACCCAGTACTTC

D: TRBD1
size: NA
V: TRBV7-9
J: TRBJ1-2
CDR3: CASSQGQVQGYTF
DNA: TGTGCCAGCAGCCAAGGACAGGTACAGGGCTACACCTTC

D: NA
size: NA
V: TRBV12-3/TRBV12-4
J: TRBJ2-3
CDR3: CATGIDTQYF
DNA: TGTGCCACCGGGATAGATACGCAGTATTTT

D: TRBD1
size: few
V: TRBV10-2
J: TRBJ1-5
CDR3: CASSERGTGGQPQHF
DNA: TGCGCCAGCAGTGAGAGGGGGACAGGGGGACAGCCCCAGCATTTT

D: TRBD1
size: NA
V: TRBV27
J: TRBJ1-2
CDR3: CASSLQGGNYGYTF
DNA: TGTGCCAGCAGTTTGCAGGGGGGGAACTATGGCTACACCTTC

D: NA
size: NA
V: TRBV4-1
J: TRBJ2-6
CDR3: CASSRVTRREAGANVLTF
DNA: TGCGCCAGCAGTCGCGTCACAAGGAGGGAGGCTGGGGCCAACGTCCTGACTTTC

D: NA
size: once
V: TRBV19
J: TRBJ2-5
CDR3: CASSNPMGEETQYF
DNA: TGTGCCAGTAGTAACCCAATGGGGGAAGAGACCCAGTACTTC

D: NA
size: NA
V: TRBV7-2
J: TRBJ1-1
CDR3: CASSAPGLPNTEAFF
DNA: TGTGCCAGCAGCGCCCCGGGACTTCCGAACACTGAAGCTTTCTTT

D: NA
size: NA
V: TRBV6-2/TRBV6-3
J: TRBJ1-1
CDR3: CASSYSTAFEAFF
DNA: TGTGCCAGCAGTTACTCGACAGCTTTTGAAGCTTTCTTT

D: NA
size: NA
V: TRBV18
J: TRBJ1-1
CDR3: CASSFGQNMNTEAFF
DNA: TGTGCCAGCTCATTCGGACAAAACATGAACACTGAAGCTTTCTTT

D: NA
size: NA
V: TRBV4-1
J: TRBJ2-7
CDR3: CASSQEGIVSYEQYF
DNA: TGCGCCAGCAGCCAAGAAGGTATCGTCTCCTACGAGCAGTACTTC

D: NA
size: NA
V: TRBV5-1
J: TRBJ1-2
CDR3: CASSLVLDSGYTF
DNA: TGCGCCAGCAGCTTGGTTTTAGACAGTGGCTACACCTTC

D: NA
size: NA
V: TRBV27
J: TRBJ1-2
CDR3: CASRDSGGRYGYTF
DNA: TGTGCCAGCAGGGACTCGGGGGGGCGGTATGGCTACACCTTC

D: TRBD1
size: NA
V: TRBV5-1
J: TRBJ1-1
CDR3: CASSWGQAERAFF
DNA: TGCGCCAGCAGCTGGGGACAGGCCGAGAGGGCTTTCTTT

D: TRBD1
size: once
V: TRBV7-6
J: TRBJ2-2
CDR3: CASSLADTRYRGAGELFF
DNA: TGTGCCAGCAGCTTAGCGGACACACGATACAGGGGCGCCGGGGAGCTGTTTTTT

D: NA
size: once
V: TRBV19
J: TRBJ2-7
CDR3: CASSIGPGLEQYF
DNA: TGTGCCAGTAGTATAGGTCCCGGCCTCGAGCAGTACTTC

D: NA
size: NA
V: TRBV7-9
J: TRBJ2-2
CDR3: CASSGQLSNTGELFF
DNA: TGTGCCAGCAGTGGACAGCTAAGTAACACCGGGGAGCTGTTTTTT

D: NA
size: NA
V: TRBV15
J: TRBJ1-2
CDR3: CATSRGGIANYGYTF
DNA: TGTGCCACCAGCAGAGGGGGGATAGCTAACTATGGCTACACCTTC

D: NA
size: NA
V: TRBV19
J: TRBJ2-7
CDR3: CASSMSGRAYEQYF
DNA: TGTGCCAGTAGTATGTCGGGGCGAGCGTACGAGCAGTACTTC

D: NA
size: NA
V: TRBV19
J: TRBJ1-1
CDR3: CASRRQNTEAFF
DNA: TGTGCCAGTAGGAGGCAAAACACTGAAGCTTTCTTT

D: TRBD1
size: NA
V: TRBV7-2
J: TRBJ1-5
CDR3: CASSPGQGPHQPQHF
DNA: TGTGCCAGCAGCCCCGGACAGGGACCTCATCAGCCCCAGCATTTT

D: NA
size: NA
V: TRBV19
J: TRBJ2-5
CDR3: CASSVGSRRAQETQYF
DNA: TGTGCCAGTAGCGTCGGGAGTCGGAGAGCCCAAGAGACCCAGTACTTC

D: NA
size: NA
V: TRBV5-1
J: TRBJ1-4
CDR3: CASSLITQVEKLFF
DNA: TGCGCCAGCAGCTTGATTACACAGGTTGAAAAACTGTTTTTT

D: NA
size: NA
V: TRBV2
J: TRBJ2-3
CDR3: CASSEGGHGTDTQYF
DNA: TGTGCCAGCAGTGAAGGGGGCCACGGCACAGATACGCAGTATTTT

D: TRBD2
size: NA
V: TRBV7-2
J: TRBJ2-7
CDR3: CASSLTSGGEWEQYF
DNA: TGTGCCAGCAGCCTGACTAGCGGGGGTGAATGGGAGCAGTACTTC

D: NA
size: NA
V: TRBV5-6
J: TRBJ1-6
CDR3: CASSLARALTNSPLHF
DNA: TGTGCCAGCAGCTTGGCAAGGGCCCTAACTAATTCACCCCTCCACTTT

D: NA
size: NA
V: TRBV10-1
J: TRBJ1-6
CDR3: CASSEFWAGALGTPLHF
DNA: TGCGCCAGCAGTGAGTTTTGGGCAGGGGCCTTGGGGACACCCCTCCACTTT

D: NA
size: NA
V: TRBV7-2
J: TRBJ1-2
CDR3: CASSLAVSYGYTF
DNA: TGTGCCAGCAGCTTAGCGGTCAGTTATGGCTACACCTTC

D: TRBD1
size: NA
V: TRBV11-2
J: TRBJ1-1
CDR3: CASSPEIGTGATEAFF
DNA: TGTGCCAGCAGCCCCGAAATAGGGACAGGGGCCACTGAAGCTTTCTTT

D: NA
size: NA
V: TRBV6-5
J: TRBJ2-7
CDR3: CASTTATGNYEQYF
DNA: TGTGCCAGCACCACCGCAACAGGGAACTACGAGCAGTACTTC

D: NA
size: NA
V: TRBV3-1/TRBV3-2
J: TRBJ1-1
CDR3: CASSLLNTEAFF
DNA: TGTGCCAGCAGCCTCCTGAACACTGAAGCTTTCTTT

D: NA
size: NA
V: TRBV20-1
J: TRBJ2-3
CDR3: CSASVASTDTQYF
DNA: TGCAGTGCTAGTGTCGCCTCCACAGATACGCAGTATTTT

D: TRBD2
size: NA
V: TRBV4-3
J: TRBJ2-3
CDR3: CASSQGTSGGSDTQYF
DNA: TGCGCCAGCAGCCAAGGGACTAGCGGGGGATCAGATACGCAGTATTTT

D: NA
size: NA
V: TRBV6-5
J: TRBJ2-7
CDR3: CASTYRGVGSYEQYF
DNA: TGTGCCAGCACCTATAGGGGAGTAGGCTCCTACGAGCAGTACTTC

D: NA
size: NA
V: TRBV12-5
J: TRBJ1-5
CDR3: CASGANRVGNQPQHF
DNA: TGTGCTAGTGGTGCCAACAGGGTGGGCAATCAGCCCCAGCATTTT

D: NA
size: NA
V: TRBV2
J: TRBJ1-1
CDR3: CASSVDRLNTEAFF
DNA: TGTGCCAGCAGTGTGGACCGGTTGAACACTGAAGCTTTCTTT

D: NA
size: NA
V: TRBV30
J: TRBJ1-4
CDR3: CAWNKQVRGEKLFF
DNA: TGTGCCTGGAATAAACAGGTTCGGGGTGAAAAACTGTTTTTT

D: NA
size: few
V: TRBV19
J: TRBJ2-2
CDR3: CASSTTGNTGELFF
DNA: TGTGCCAGTAGCACGACAGGGAACACCGGGGAGCTGTTTTTT

D: NA
size: NA
V: TRBV18
J: TRBJ1-1
CDR3: CASSSNTEAFF
DNA: TGTGCCAGCTCCTCTAACACTGAAGCTTTCTTT

D: NA
size: once
V: TRBV4-1
J: TRBJ1-4
CDR3: CASSPGMGGETNEKLFF
DNA: TGCGCCAGCAGCCCCGGGATGGGGGGCGAAACTAATGAAAAACTGTTTTTT

D: TRBD2
size: once
V: TRBV5-1
J: TRBJ2-7
CDR3: CASSPGLAGAQFSYEQYF
DNA: TGCGCCAGCAGCCCTGGACTAGCGGGGGCCCAATTCTCCTACGAGCAGTACTTC

D: TRBD1
size: NA
V: TRBV20-1
J: TRBJ2-2
CDR3: CSASIGQGKFAGELFF
DNA: TGCAGTGCTAGTATCGGACAGGGGAAGTTCGCCGGGGAGCTGTTTTTT

D: NA
size: NA
V: TRBV4-2
J: TRBJ1-5
CDR3: CASSQDPPKMNQPQHF
DNA: TGTGCCAGCAGCCAAGATCCCCCGAAGATGAATCAGCCCCAGCATTTT

D: NA
size: NA
V: TRBV7-9
J: TRBJ1-2
CDR3: CASSLEGLGGYTF
DNA: TGTGCCAGCAGCTTAGAGGGCTTAGGGGGCTACACCTTC

D: NA
size: NA
V: TRBV19
J: TRBJ2-1
CDR3: CASSSPGYNEQFF
DNA: TGTGCCAGTAGTTCCCCCGGGTACAATGAGCAGTTCTTC

D: TRBD2
size: NA
V: TRBV28
J: TRBJ2-3
CDR3: CAIGGFTDTQYF
DNA: TGTGCCATCGGGGGGTTCACAGATACGCAGTATTTT

D: TRBD1
size: NA
V: TRBV7-2
J: TRBJ1-2
CDR3: CASSLAGGTYGYTF
DNA: TGTGCCAGCAGCTTAGCAGGGGGCACCTATGGCTACACCTTC

D: TRBD1
size: NA
V: TRBV11-2
J: TRBJ1-2
CDR3: CASTFSSLTGDYYGYTF
DNA: TGTGCCAGCACCTTTAGTTCTCTCACAGGGGATTATTATGGCTACACCTTC

D: NA
size: NA
V: TRBV12-3/TRBV12-4
J: TRBJ1-1
CDR3: CASSSTVNTEAFF
DNA: TGTGCCAGCAGTTCGACCGTGAACACTGAAGCTTTCTTT

D: NA
size: NA
V: TRBV27
J: TRBJ1-4
CDR3: CASRTVNEKLFF
DNA: TGTGCCAGCAGGACAGTTAATGAAAAACTGTTTTTT

D: TRBD1
size: NA
V: TRBV5-1
J: TRBJ1-5
CDR3: CASSLAGAGGQPQHF
DNA: TGCGCCAGCAGCTTGGCAGGAGCAGGGGGACAGCCCCAGCATTTT

D: NA
size: NA
V: TRBV7-2
J: TRBJ1-3
CDR3: CASSPRPGLSGNTIYF
DNA: TGTGCCAGCAGCCCCCGCCCGGGGCTCTCTGGAAACACCATATATTTT

D: NA
size: NA
V: TRBV18
J: TRBJ1-2
CDR3: CASSPPGNNYGYTF
DNA: TGTGCCAGCTCGCCACCGGGGAATAACTATGGCTACACCTTC

D: NA
size: NA
V: TRBV4-3
J: TRBJ2-7
CDR3: CASSQGRSAYEQYF
DNA: TGCGCCAGCAGCCAAGGAAGATCCGCCTACGAGCAGTACTTC